This T cell receptor beta chain is drawn from a study of memory CD4+ T cells and cytomegalovirus serostatus. The sort gate was single viable CD3+CD4+CD8-CD45RO+ cells for memory CD4+ T cells. Some clones are missing from TCRdb's copy, which holds only in-frame ones; the method was immunoSEQ multiplex PCR. The data hold just over 25,000 clones, with approximately 71% observed a single time. V dropped 2 bases and J dropped 0 bases, with 7 bases sitting between them. The CDR3 sequence is 13 residues long. Looked up from germline, CDR1 is GTSNPN and CDR2 is SVGIG (reference sequence). This clonotype originated in an adult in good health and CMV-seronegative. The chain combines TRBV30 with TRBJ1-1; D gene unclear. The sequenced material came from memory CD4+ T cells from blood. The CDR3 loop is CAWSFHLNTEAFF. In DNA form, the CDR3 reads TGTGCCTGGAGTTTCCACCTGAACACTGAAGCTTTCTTT.